Presented here are 16 T cell receptor beta chains from one specimen sequenced in a study of blood T cell repertoires in COVID-19. The assay was immunoSEQ multiplex PCR, and TCRdb's table has in-frame clones only and misses some. This sample has around 300,000 clones, with approximately 83% found just once. The source material was peripheral blood. These receptor sequences come from a woman between 65 and 79 years old with acute or convalescent COVID-19.

This chain uses TRBV20-1 with TRBJ2-1, with 8 bases lining up with TRBD2. The CDR3 consists of 14 residues. CDR1 DFQATT and CDR2 SNEGSKA come from the germline V gene (reference sequence). The V segment lost 3 bases and the J segment 6 bases; nucleotides outside the gene matches: 7. DNA of the CDR3: TGCAGTGCTAGTCCTCCCCGGGGGGGCAATGAGCAGTTCTTC. Translation: CSASPPRGGNEQFF.

The chain uses TRBV11-3 and TRBJ2-3, with TRBD2 matching over 7 bases. In germline, CDR1 is SGHNT, CDR2 YENEEA. The CDR3 covers 15 residues. The trim removed 5 bases at V and 1 base at J, leaving 6 bases unmatched. CDR3: CASSPEGRGTDTQYF. CDR3 sequence (DNA): TGTGCCAGCAGCCCCGAGGGGAGGGGCACAGATACGCAGTATTTT.

The V gene is TRBV2, the J gene TRBJ2-5; 14 bases agree with TRBD2. Losses at the gene ends were 6 bases for V and 5 bases for J; bases not matched to a gene: 2. The CDR3 extends over 14 amino acids. Germline loops: CDR1 SNHLY, CDR2 FYNNEI. CDR3 amino acids: CASRTSGGAETQYF. Here the CDR3 DNA reads TGTGCCAGCAGGACTAGCGGGGGGGCTGAGACCCAGTACTTC. Full variable domain (missing parts from reference TRBV2 and TRBJ2-5): EPEVTQTPSHQVTQMGQEVILRCVPISNHLYFYWYRQILGQKVEFLVSFYNNEISEKSEIFDDQFSVERPDGSNFTLKIRSTKLEDSAMYFCASRTSGGAETQYFGPGTRLLVL.

The chain has TRBV11-2 and TRBJ1-1, with D uncertain. CDR3 length equals 12 residues. Trimming took 4 bases from V and 3 from J, leaving 6 bases between them. Germline CDR1 is SGHAT and CDR2 is FQNNGV. CDR3 DNA sequence: TGTGCCAGCAGCTCGGGTTACACTGAAGCTTTCTTT. It specifies CASSSGYTEAFF. Complete variable domain (other parts from reference TRBV11-2 and TRBJ1-1): EAGVAQSPRYKIIEKRQSVAFWCNPISGHATLYWYQQILGQGPKLLIQFQNNGVVDDSQLPKDRFSAERLKGVDSTLKIQPAKLEDSAVYLCASSSGYTEAFFGQGTRLTVV.

V and J are TRBV7-2 and TRBJ2-1; D is possibly TRBD2 (5 bases). CDR3 size: 15 residues. V lost 1 base, J lost 12 bases, and 19 bases lay in between. Germline loops: CDR1 SGHTA, CDR2 FQGNSA. The DNA of the CDR3 is TGTGCCAGCAGCTTAGGTCCGGGGTCCGGTGGTTGGCAGTTCTTC. Translated, it gives CASSLGPGSGGWQFF. Looking up the rest from reference TRBV7-2 and TRBJ2-1 gives the full variable domain: GAGVSQSPSNKVTEKGKDVELRCDPISGHTALYWYRQSLGQGLEFLIYFQGNSAPDKSGLPSDRFSAERTGGSVSTLTIQRTQQEDSAVYLCASSLGPGSGGWQFFGPGTRLTVL.

The chain uses TRBV5-4 and TRBJ1-6; 7 nucleotides line up with TRBD1. J lost 7 bases, V lost 4 bases, and 11 bases had no gene match. Germline CDR1 is SGHNT and CDR2 is YYREEE (reference sequence). This CDR3 has 16 amino acids. The DNA for the CDR3 is TGTGCCAGCAGCCCAAACAGGGGCGGAAGGAATTCACCCCTCCACTTT. Translating gives CASSPNRGGRNSPLHF.

The chain employs TRBV30 and TRBJ2-2; a weak D match, TRBD2 (5 bases). The CDR3 extends over 12 amino acids. Trimming took 3 bases from V and 8 from J, leaving 10 bases between them. Germline assignment: CDR1 GTSNPN and CDR2 SVGIG (reference sequence). In nucleotides, the CDR3 is TGTGCCTGGAGCGAGAGGGTGGGGGAGCTGTTTTTT. Its translation is CAWSERVGELFF.

This clone was counted only a few times. The chain uses TRBV12-2 and TRBJ2-7; TRBD2 is taken as the D call from the table, unchecked against the DNA. TRBV12-2 is a documented pseudogene. The CDR3 totals 16 residues. As DNA, the CDR3 is TGTGCAAGTCGCTTAGCGGTCTCCGGGCGGGGAGACGAGCAGTACTTC. As protein: CASRLAVSGRGDEQYF.

The V gene is TRBV11-2, the J gene TRBJ2-2; D possibly corresponds to TRBD2 (6 bases). With 1 base removed from V and 6 bases from J, the gap between germline ends came to 15 bases. Looked up from germline, CDR1 is SGHAT and CDR2 is FQNNGV. The CDR3 extends over 16 amino acids. CDR3 in amino acids: CASSLAPRGTPGELFF. The CDR3 DNA reads as TGTGCCAGCAGCTTAGCCCCCCGGGGGACCCCCGGGGAGCTGTTTTTT.

The chain has TRBV19 and TRBJ1-4; D unresolved. This CDR3 comprises 17 residues. The ends were cut back, 3 bases at V and 5 bases at J, with 19 bases in the middle. Germline CDR1 is LNHDA and CDR2 is SQIVND (reference sequence). The CDR3 spells CASSMMKPSRENEKLFF. The CDR3 DNA reads as TGTGCCAGTAGTATGATGAAACCCTCACGGGAGAATGAAAAACTGTTTTTT. The complete variable domain, with remaining parts taken from reference TRBV19 and TRBJ1-4, reads DGGITQSPKYLFRKEGQNVTLSCEQNLNHDAMYWYRQDPGQGLRLIYYSQIVNDFQKGDIAEGYSVSREKKESFPLTVTSAQKNPTAFYLCASSMMKPSRENEKLFFGSGTQLSVL.

The genes are TRBV30 and TRBJ1-2; 9 nucleotides line up with TRBD1. Losses at the gene ends were 5 bases for V and 5 bases for J; bases not matched to a gene: 15. Germline V lookup: CDR1 GTSNPN, CDR2 SVGIG (reference sequence). The CDR3 is 16 amino acids. CDR3 sequence (DNA): TGTGCCTGGGGATGGATACGGGACAGGGTTTATTATGGCTACACCTTC. Translating it yields CAWGWIRDRVYYGYTF.

This chain joins TRBV30 and TRBJ1-2, with D perhaps TRBD1 (5 bases). The CDR3 covers 13 residues. The germline CDR1 and CDR2 sequences are GTSNPN and SVGIG (reference sequence). Deletions cut 3 bases from V and 9 bases from J, with 17 bases between. The CDR3 DNA reads as TGTGCCTGGAGGGGTGGTAGAAGGGGAAGCTACACCTTC. Its protein product is CAWRGGRRGSYTF. The entire variable domain, with the rest obtained from reference TRBV30 and TRBJ1-2, is as follows: SQTIHQWPATLVQPVGSPLSLECTVEGTSNPNLYWYRQAAGRGLQLLFYSVGIGQISSEVPQNLSASRPQDRQFILSSKKLLLSDSGFYLCAWRGGRRGSYTFGSGTRLTVV.

J is TRBJ2-5 and V is TRBV10-2; D call uncertain. The CDR3 is made up of 11 amino acids. With 5 bases removed from V and 3 bases from J, the gap between germline ends came to 4 bases. Germline V lookup: CDR1 WSHSY, CDR2 SAAADI. CDR3: CASSLEETQYF. The CDR3 DNA reads TGCGCCAGCAGTTTAGAAGAGACCCAGTACTTC.

This chain uses TRBV6-5 with TRBJ1-4; D possibly corresponds to TRBD1 (6 bases). The CDR3 consists of 14 residues. CDR1 is MNHEY and CDR2 is SVGAGI in the germline V gene. V was cut by 6 bases and J by 5 bases, with 13 bases left in between. The CDR3 reads CASRQGWWNEKLFF. For the CDR3, the DNA is TGTGCCAGCAGACAGGGCTGGTGGAATGAAAAACTGTTTTTT.

The chain uses TRBV28 and TRBJ1-5; 10 positions match TRBD1. CDR1 MDHEN and CDR2 SYDVKM come from the germline V gene. The J segment lost 7 bases and the V segment lost 6 bases, leaving 6 bases of the junction unmatched. CDR3 size: 14 residues. In DNA, the CDR3 is TGTGCCAGCAGACCGACAGGGGGCTGGCAGCCCCAGCATTTT. It codes for CASRPTGGWQPQHF. Filled out from reference TRBV28 and TRBJ1-5, the complete variable domain reads DVKVTQSSRYLVKRTGEKVFLECVQDMDHENMFWYRQDPGLGLRLIYFSYDVKMKEKGDIPEGYSVSREKKERFSLILESASTNQTSMYLCASRPTGGWQPQHFGDGTRLSIL.

Here the CDR3 DNA reads TGTGCCAGCACCATGGGACAGGGGTCCTACGAGCAGTACTTC. Translating gives CASTMGQGSYEQYF. The V and J genes are TRBV6-5 and TRBJ2-7; TRBD1 aligns across 10 bases. CDR1 is MNHEY and CDR2 is SVGAGI in the germline V gene. The V and J ends lost 7 bases and 1 base, in that order; junction bases with no gene match: 4. This CDR3 contains 14 residues.